The 28 T cell receptor beta chains presented below share a single source sample, sequenced in a study of control samples from healthy donors and cancer patients. Only in-frame clones appear in the TCRdb table, and some are missing; sequencing was by immunoSEQ multiplex PCR. Among about 83,000 clones, about nine tenths were seen once, and the ten largest hold about 16%. Sequenced sample: blood. Receptors originate from a man aged 50 or older in good health.

This chain uses TRBV4-1 with TRBJ1-5; D is uncertain. The CDR3 is made up of 15 amino acids. Germline-derived CDR1 and CDR2 are MGHRA and YSYEKL. V was trimmed by 1 base and J by 7 bases, leaving 14 bases between them. The CDR3 nucleotides are TGCGCCAGCAGCCAAGGAGAGGACGGGCGGCAGCCCCAGCATTTT. The encoded protein is CASSQGEDGRQPQHF.

V usage is TRBV19 and J usage is TRBJ1-5; a weak D match, TRBD1 (6 bases). Trimming removed 5 bases from V and 1 base from J, with 12 bases in between. CDR3 length: 15 amino acids. CDR1 LNHDA and CDR2 SQIVND come from the germline V gene (reference sequence). CDR3: CASSSTQGSNQPQHF. The CDR3 DNA is TGTGCCAGTAGTTCGACACAGGGAAGCAATCAGCCCCAGCATTTT. The complete variable domain, with remaining parts taken from reference TRBV19 and TRBJ1-5, reads DGGITQSPKYLFRKEGQNVTLSCEQNLNHDAMYWYRQDPGQGLRLIYYSQIVNDFQKGDIAEGYSVSREKKESFPLTVTSAQKNPTAFYLCASSSTQGSNQPQHFGDGTRLSIL.

This chain connects TRBV5-1 to TRBJ2-7; the match to TRBD1 covers 7 bases. Looked up from germline, CDR1 is SGHRS and CDR2 is YFSETQ. This CDR3 spans 14 amino acids. The J segment lost 6 bases and the V segment lost 4 bases, leaving 10 bases of the junction unmatched. The CDR3 bases are TGCGCCAGCAGCCCCACGGACAGGCTAATCGAGCAGTACTTC. Residues: CASSPTDRLIEQYF.

The CDR3 spells CASSYSPYEQYF. DNA of the CDR3: TGTGCCAGCAGTTATTCCCCTTACGAGCAGTACTTC. The rearrangement joins TRBV6-2 or TRBV6-3 to TRBJ2-7; D uncertain. This CDR3 is built from 12 residues. Germline CDR1 and CDR2: MNHEY and SVGEGT. Deletions cut 3 bases from V and 4 bases from J, with 7 bases between.

The V call is TRBV6-4, the J call TRBJ2-1; no firm D call. V was trimmed by 3 bases and J by 5 bases, leaving 8 bases between them. This CDR3 has 13 residues. CDR1 MRHNA and CDR2 SNTAGT come from the germline V gene. CDR3 in DNA: TGTGCCAGCAGTGAAGAGATTCACAATGAGCAGTTCTTC. It is translated as CASSEEIHNEQFF.

Here the CDR3 DNA reads TGTGCCAGCAGCCCCTTGGAAGGGCACGGGGAGCTGTTTTTT. Translation: CASSPLEGHGELFF. V and J are TRBV3-1 (or the pseudogene TRBV3-2) and TRBJ2-2; D is unclear. Per germline, CDR1 LGHDT and CDR2 YNNKEL (reference sequence). The CDR3 has 14 amino acids. V was trimmed by 4 bases and J by 7 bases, leaving 13 bases between them.

The rearrangement joins TRBV5-1 to TRBJ1-5; TRBD1 agrees at 8 bases. After removal of 4 bases from V and 4 bases from J, the junction contained 4 bases not matched to a gene. Germline values: CDR1 SGHRS, CDR2 YFSETQ. There are 14 residues in the CDR3. CDR3 nucleotides: TGCGCCAGCAGCACGGGACAGGCTAATCAGCCCCAGCATTTT. It encodes CASSTGQANQPQHF.

The gene calls are TRBV12-3 or TRBV12-4 and TRBJ1-5; possibly TRBD1 for D (6 bases). V dropped 7 bases and J dropped 6 bases, with 10 bases sitting between them. The CDR3 extends over 12 amino acids. The CDR3 nucleotides are TGTGCCAGCAATACAGGGAGTCAGCCCCAGCATTTT. Amino acid sequence: CASNTGSQPQHF.

The chain couples TRBV10-1 to TRBJ1-2; D perhaps matches TRBD1 (6 bases). The V end lost 6 bases, the J end lost 6 bases, and 23 bases lay between the germline ends. CDR3 length equals 16 residues. The V gene's germline CDR1 is WNHNN and CDR2 SYGVQD (reference sequence). In DNA form, the CDR3 reads TGCGCCAGCAGCTCTTCACGGGGGCAAGACCTCGATGGCTACACCTTC. It translates to CASSSSRGQDLDGYTF.

This chain connects TRBV10-3 to TRBJ2-2; D may be TRBD1 (6 bases). CDR3 length: 15 residues. CDR1 and CDR2 (germline): ENHRY, SYGVKD. The V end was cut by 5 bases, the J end by 0 bases, with 10 bases between. The CDR3 DNA reads TGTGCCATCAGTTCAGGGACACCGAACACCGGGGAGCTGTTTTTT. This encodes CAISSGTPNTGELFF.

J is TRBJ2-2 and V is TRBV19; 7 bases line up with TRBD1. Germline lookup yields CDR1 LNHDA and CDR2 SQIVND (reference sequence). Germline trimming cut 11 bases from V and 2 bases from J; bases unmatched to any gene: 5. There are 13 residues in the CDR3. CDR3 residues: CAVGDSNTGELFF. The CDR3 DNA reads as TGTGCCGTCGGGGACAGCAACACCGGGGAGCTGTTTTTT.

This clone was recorded once. The gene calls are TRBV7-9 and TRBJ1-2, with a weak D call TRBD1 (6 bases). V was cut by 0 bases and J by 6 bases, with 11 bases left in between. Per germline, CDR1 SEHNR and CDR2 FQNEAQ (reference sequence). The CDR3 is made up of 14 amino acids. For the CDR3, the DNA is TGTGCCAGCAGCTTAGCGGGGGGCGCGGATGGCTACACCTTC. Protein product: CASSLAGGADGYTF.

The chain employs TRBV7-2 and TRBJ2-2, with D perhaps TRBD2 (7 bases). This CDR3 spans 15 amino acids. The ends were cut back, 1 base at V and 5 bases at J, with 11 bases in the middle. Germline V gene data show CDR1 as SGHTA and CDR2 as FQGNSA. The CDR3 loop reads CASSLEGGGTGELFF. The CDR3 region has the DNA TGTGCCAGCAGCTTAGAGGGGGGGGGAACCGGGGAGCTGTTTTTT. The full variable domain, its missing parts supplied by reference TRBV7-2 and TRBJ2-2, is GAGVSQSPSNKVTEKGKDVELRCDPISGHTALYWYRQSLGQGLEFLIYFQGNSAPDKSGLPSDRFSAERTGGSVSTLTIQRTQQEDSAVYLCASSLEGGGTGELFFGEGSRLTVL.

The CDR3 protein is CASSLSRVRGLTGELFF. CDR3 DNA sequence: TGTGCCAGCAGCTTGTCAAGGGTACGGGGTTTGACCGGGGAGCTGTTTTTT. The chain has TRBV5-6 and TRBJ2-2, with a weak D call TRBD2 (5 bases). The CDR3 contains 17 residues. Per germline, CDR1 SGHDT and CDR2 YYEEEE. With 1 base removed from V and 5 bases from J, the gap between germline ends came to 18 bases.

The V call is TRBV7-2, the J call TRBJ2-5, with 7 bases identical to TRBD1. The CDR3 runs to 14 residues. Looked up from germline, CDR1 is SGHTA and CDR2 is FQGNSA. With 5 bases clipped from V and 3 bases from J, the junction kept 6 bases outside the gene matches. CDR3 region: CASSPDRAKETQYF. CDR3 DNA: TGTGCCAGCAGCCCCGACAGGGCTAAAGAGACCCAGTACTTC.

The rearrangement links TRBV6-1 to TRBJ2-3, with D maybe TRBD2 (5 bases). This CDR3 spans 13 amino acids. In germline, CDR1 is MNHNS, CDR2 SASEGT. Trimming took 3 bases from V and 7 from J, leaving 11 bases between them. DNA for the CDR3: TGTGCCAGCAGTGATTTAGCGAGTAATACGCAGTATTTT. Translation: CASSDLASNTQYF.

This CDR3 reads CASSLPGGSEEKLFF. The CDR3 DNA reads TGTGCCAGCAGCTTGCCGGGGGGGTCAGAAGAAAAACTGTTTTTT. The chain joins TRBV5-6 to TRBJ1-4; TRBD1 might be the D (5 bases). There are 15 residues in the CDR3. Trimming shortened V by 1 base and J by 8 bases, and 15 bases separated the two germline ends. Looked up from germline, CDR1 is SGHDT and CDR2 is YYEEEE.

This rearrangement joins TRBV3-1 (or the pseudogene TRBV3-2) to TRBJ2-7; TRBD2 agrees at 8 bases. The junction had 9 bases not matched to a gene; V was cut back by 4 bases and J by 4 bases. The CDR3 consists of 15 residues. Per the germline V gene, CDR1 is LGHDT and CDR2 is YNNKEL (reference sequence). The CDR3 region has the DNA TGTGCCAGCAGCCCGGGGGGGGGCAGACCTTACGAGCAGTACTTC. It translates to CASSPGGGRPYEQYF.

V usage is TRBV11-2 and J usage is TRBJ1-1; perhaps TRBD1 as D (5 bases). The CDR3 sequence is 11 residues long. Trimming shortened V by 4 bases and J by 10 bases, and 10 bases separated the two germline ends. Per the germline V gene, CDR1 is SGHAT and CDR2 is FQNNGV. The CDR3 loop is CASSSSRGAFF. As DNA, the CDR3 is TGTGCCAGCAGCTCGAGTAGGGGAGCTTTCTTT.

The rearrangement joins TRBV3-1 (or the pseudogene TRBV3-2) to TRBJ2-7; 7 bases align to TRBD2. Germline V lookup: CDR1 LGHDT, CDR2 YNNKEL (reference sequence). The ends lost 4 bases at V and 3 bases at J; junction bases unmatched: 12. This CDR3 contains 16 residues. Written as DNA, the CDR3 is TGTGCCAGCAGCCGTCCTGGCGCGGGGGATTACTACGAGCAGTACTTC. Translating it yields CASSRPGAGDYYEQYF.

The chain uses TRBV7-9 and TRBJ2-2; a possible D gene is TRBD1 (7 bases). Between the trimmed V and J ends, which lost 5 bases and 5 bases, there was a span of 15 bases. The CDR3 runs to 15 residues. Germline V gene data show CDR1 as SEHNR and CDR2 as FQNEAQ (reference sequence). In nucleotides, the CDR3 is TGTGCCAGCAGCCGCGGAGGGGGCCGGACCGGGGAGCTGTTTTTT. As protein: CASSRGGGRTGELFF.

V usage is TRBV7-9 and J usage is TRBJ2-6; no definite D call. Between the trimmed V and J ends, which lost 6 bases and 2 bases, there was a span of 2 bases. From germline, CDR1 is SEHNR and CDR2 FQNEAQ (reference sequence). The CDR3 is made up of 12 amino acids. CDR3 coding DNA: TGTGCCAGCAGGCCTGGGGCCAACGTCCTGACTTTC. Translating gives CASRPGANVLTF.

This clone was counted a few times. The rearrangement uses TRBV5-6 and TRBJ2-7; 14 nucleotides match TRBD2. Germline-derived CDR1 and CDR2 are SGHDT and YYEEEE. The CDR3 has 18 amino acids. V dropped 3 bases and J dropped 5; count of bases not matched to a gene: 13. This chain's CDR3 is CASSSGLAGGPMGDEQYF. CDR3 nucleotide sequence: TGTGCCAGCAGCTCTGGACTAGCGGGGGGCCCGATGGGGGACGAGCAGTACTTC.

The chain is built from TRBV24-1 and TRBJ2-2; D perhaps matches TRBD2 (5 bases). This CDR3 is 13 amino acids long. The germline gives CDR1 KGHDR, CDR2 SFDVKD. V lost 7 bases and J 7 bases, leaving 12 bases between the germline ends. The CDR3 DNA sequence: TGTGCCACCAGGGCCGGGGTCCTCGGGGAGCTGTTTTTT. This gives the protein CATRAGVLGELFF.

The chain employs TRBV2 and TRBJ2-2; 7 bases map to TRBD1. Germline loops: CDR1 SNHLY, CDR2 FYNNEI. Germline trimming cut 8 bases from V and 1 base from J; bases unmatched to any gene: 7. CDR3 length: 15 amino acids. The CDR3 spells CASSRGLRNTGELFF. CDR3 DNA: TGTGCCAGCTCAAGGGGGCTAAGGAACACCGGGGAGCTGTTTTTT.

The chain recombines TRBV3-1 (or the pseudogene TRBV3-2) with TRBJ1-1; 10 bases agree with TRBD1. Germline CDR1 and CDR2: LGHDT and YNNKEL (reference sequence). V shed 4 bases and J 3 bases; nucleotides not matched to a gene: 5. CDR3 length: 15 amino acids. CDR3 sequence reads: CASSPRTGGDTEAFF. As DNA, the CDR3 is TGTGCCAGCAGCCCGCGGACAGGGGGGGACACTGAAGCTTTCTTT.

V gene TRBV10-1 combines with J gene TRBJ1-1; D unclear. This CDR3 region has 14 residues. V was cut by 2 bases and J by 1 base, with 8 bases left in between. Germline lookup yields CDR1 WNHNN and CDR2 SYGVQD (reference sequence). The CDR3 nucleotides read TGCGCCAGCAGTGAGGGGCCAGGGAACACTGAAGCTTTCTTT. This translates into CASSEGPGNTEAFF.

In the case of this clone: At one end, the junction sequence differs from germline, possibly due to a read error. This sequence joins TRBV5-6 and TRBJ1-3, with D hard to call. CDR3 length equals 13 residues. Germline assignment: CDR1 SGHDT and CDR2 YYEEEE. CDR3 protein: CASRLGNGNTIYF. In DNA, the CDR3 is TGTGCCAGCAGGTTGGGGAACGGAAACACCATATATTTT.